Below are 9 T cell receptor beta chains sequenced from a single sample in a study of CD8+CD57+ T cells in acquired aplastic anemia. An expansion of CD8+CD57+ cells by flow cytometry had been shown in patients chosen for sequencing. TCR beta VDJ and CDR3 profiles were obtained from a genomic DNA template. TCRdb redid the calling of the reads with MiXCR, one entry per CDR3 protein. The sample yields roughly 93,000 distinct CDR3 sequences, roughly 70% seen once. Sequencing used sorted CD4+, CD8+, or CD8+CD57+ T cells (not recorded which) from PBMCs. The receptor source for this set is a human donor with aplastic anemia.

This clonotype was counted only a few times. This chain joins TRBV29-1 and TRBJ1-2, with 7 nucleotides matching TRBD1. The CDR3 length is 15 residues. Germline trimming cut 0 bases from V and 4 bases from J; bases unmatched to any gene: 8. Per the germline V gene, CDR1 is SQVTM and CDR2 is ANQGSEA. The CDR3 DNA follows: TGCAGCGTTGAAGAGGGAGGACAGGAGGTCTATGGCTACACCTTC. Amino acids: CSVEEGGQEVYGYTF.

The V and J genes are TRBV20-1 and TRBJ1-1; 10 bases are shared with TRBD1. Germline loops: CDR1 DFQATT, CDR2 SNEGSKA (reference sequence). The CDR3 has 14 amino acids. Losses at the gene ends were 6 bases for V and 4 bases for J; bases not matched to a gene: 8. The chain's CDR3 is CSASWTGGGTEAFF. The CDR3 region has the DNA TGCAGTGCCTCCTGGACAGGGGGGGGCACTGAAGCTTTCTTT.

The chain links TRBV7-9 to TRBJ2-7; D gene ambiguous. Trimming removed 2 bases at V and 5 bases at J, with 7 bases between. This CDR3 is 12 amino acids long. Germline V gene data show CDR1 as SEHNR and CDR2 as FQNEAQ (reference sequence). The CDR3 DNA reads TGTGCCAGCAGCTTAAGGCCACACGAGCAGTACTTC. Translating it yields CASSLRPHEQYF.

The chain has TRBV15 and TRBJ1-5; a weak D match, TRBD1 (6 bases). Germline V gives CDR1 LNHNV, CDR2 YYDKDF (reference sequence). The CDR3 is made up of 15 amino acids. Trimming cost V 5 bases and J 7 bases, with 18 bases left between them. DNA of the CDR3: TGTGCCACCAGCCGTTCAGGGGAATTAGGGCAGCCCCAGCATTTT. Protein: CATSRSGELGQPQHF. Supplemented by reference TRBV15 and TRBJ1-5, the full variable domain reads DAMVIQNPRYQVTQFGKPVTLSCSQTLNHNVMYWYQQKSSQAPKLLFHYYDKDFNNEADTPDNFQSRRPNTSFCFLDIRSPGLGDTAMYLCATSRSGELGQPQHFGDGTRLSIL.

This clonotype was picked up many times. This rearrangement joins TRBV25-1 to TRBJ1-1; tentatively, D is TRBD1 (5 bases). The CDR3 is 14 residues long. Trimming took 2 bases from V and 7 from J, leaving 14 bases between them. Germline V gene data show CDR1 as MGHDK and CDR2 as SYGVNS. This chain's CDR3 is CASSEGWQGFEAFF. The CDR3, as DNA: TGTGCCAGCAGTGAAGGATGGCAGGGCTTTGAAGCTTTCTTT.

The CDR3 here is CASSSTRNYGYTF. Written as DNA, the CDR3 is TGCGCCAGCAGCTCCACCAGGAACTATGGCTACACCTTC. The rearrangement links TRBV5-1 to TRBJ1-2, with no clear D. The CDR3 totals 13 residues. The V end was cut by 3 bases, the J end by 2 bases, with 8 bases between. The germline V gene has CDR1 SGHRS and CDR2 YFSETQ. Variable domain in full (rest from reference TRBV5-1 and TRBJ1-2): KAGVTQTPRYLIKTRGQQVTLSCSPISGHRSVSWYQQTPGQGLQFLFEYFSETQRNKGNFPGRFSGRQFSNSRSEMNVSTLELGDSALYLCASSSTRNYGYTFGSGTRLTVV.

The chain recombines TRBV25-1 with TRBJ2-2; 10 nucleotides agree with TRBD1. CDR3 size: 16 residues. The V gene end was trimmed by 4 bases and the J gene end by 7 bases; junction bases not matched to a gene: 9. The germline gives CDR1 MGHDK, CDR2 SYGVNS. CDR3 nucleotide sequence: TGTGCCAGCAGTGGAGACAGGGGGCAAGGGGACGGGGAGCTGTTTTTT. Translation: CASSGDRGQGDGELFF. The full variable domain, with the rest looked up from reference TRBV25-1 and TRBJ2-2, is EADIYQTPRYLVIGTGKKITLECSQTMGHDKMYWYQQDPGMELHLIHYSYGVNSTEKGDLSSESTVSRIRTEHFPLTLESARPSHTSQYLCASSGDRGQGDGELFFGEGSRLTVL.

The chain uses TRBV9 and TRBJ2-5; TRBD2 matches at 7 bases. The CDR3 length is 15 residues. The V gene's germline CDR1 is SGDLS and CDR2 YYNGEE. The V segment lost 0 bases and the J segment 5 bases; nucleotides outside the gene matches: 7. The CDR3 loop reads CASSVDGRVMETQYF. The CDR3 bases are TGTGCCAGCAGCGTAGATGGGAGGGTTATGGAGACCCAGTACTTC. The full variable domain, in which reference TRBV9 and TRBJ2-5 provide the parts outside the CDR3, is DSGVTQTPKHLITATGQRVTLRCSPRSGDLSVYWYQQSLDQGLQFLIQYYNGEERAKGNILERFSAQQFPDLHSELNLSSLELGDSALYFCASSVDGRVMETQYFGPGTRLLVL.

V and J are TRBV12-3 or TRBV12-4 and TRBJ1-1; D unresolved. The CDR3 totals 12 residues. Trimming stripped 6 bases from V and 5 bases from J, with 10 bases between. The CDR3 nucleotides read TGTGCCAGCAGCCTCAGCGTAACTGAAGCTTTCTTT. It encodes CASSLSVTEAFF.